The 10 T cell receptor beta chains below all came from one sample that was sequenced in a study of blood T cell repertoires in COVID-19 (dated by TCRdb to about 2020). Libraries were constructed by the immunoSEQ multiplex PCR assay. The source is immuneACCESS, and TCRdb retained only in-frame sequences with V and J called. Part of the clones is not carried over; for the studies checked, unresolved V genes explain less than half of this, and the remainder is unexplained. The sample data list about 200,000 clones, and roughly 85% of these were observed just once. Clones ranked in the top ten supply about a tenth of the sample. The sequenced sample consisted of peripheral blood. The source of these receptors is a human donor with active or convalescent COVID-19. The donor label of this sample is uncertain.

This chain uses TRBV7-8 with TRBJ2-3; tentative D call: TRBD1 (6 bases). This CDR3 is 18 amino acids long. Per germline, CDR1 SGHVS and CDR2 FQNEAQ. Trimming removed 1 base at V and 6 bases at J, with 23 bases between. DNA for the CDR3: TGTGCCAGCAGCTTAGGTTGGTCAGGGGAGCTGATGGTGGATACGCAGTATTTT. It codes for CASSLGWSGELMVDTQYF.

A single count supports this clone. V usage is TRBV19 and J usage is TRBJ2-7; possibly TRBD1 for D (6 bases). In germline, CDR1 is LNHDA, CDR2 SQIVND (reference sequence). This CDR3 region has 14 residues. Trimming removed 5 bases from V and 2 bases from J, with 13 bases in between. The DNA of the CDR3 is TGTGCCAGTAGTGGAAACAGGGAGCCCTACGAGCAGTACTTC. Its protein product is CASSGNREPYEQYF.

The J gene is TRBJ1-2, the V gene TRBV2, with D unresolved. This CDR3 region has 11 residues. Germline V gene lookup returns CDR1 SNHLY and CDR2 FYNNEI. V shed 4 bases and J shed 8 bases, with 8 bases lying between them. Written as DNA, the CDR3 is TGTGCCAGCAGTGCAAGCGTCGGCTACACCTTC. This sequence encodes CASSASVGYTF.

The genes are TRBV7-2 and TRBJ2-7; 8 bases agree with TRBD2. CDR1 is SGHTA, CDR2 FQGNSA, per germline. J gave up 2 bases and V 3 bases, and 3 bases lay outside the gene matches. The CDR3 sequence is 14 residues long. The CDR3, as DNA: TGTGCCAGCAGCTTGATAGCGGGACCCTACGAGCAGTACTTC. Encoded protein: CASSLIAGPYEQYF.

This clone was seen a few times. The chain joins TRBV5-1 to TRBJ2-3, with a possible D match to TRBD1 (7 bases). The CDR3 is 15 residues long. The V end was cut by 1 base, the J end by 1 base, with 10 bases between. The germline gives CDR1 SGHRS, CDR2 YFSETQ. The CDR3 nucleotides read TGCGCCAGCAGCTTGACAGGGGAGGGCACAGATACGCAGTATTTT. Its protein is CASSLTGEGTDTQYF.

J is TRBJ1-1 and V is TRBV10-1; 7 bases agree with TRBD1. This CDR3 contains 13 residues. The germline gives CDR1 WNHNN, CDR2 SYGVQD (reference sequence). V gave up 5 bases and J gave up 4 bases; unmatched junction bases: 4. CDR3 protein: CASSPQGSTEAFF. CDR3 DNA: TGCGCCAGCAGTCCACAGGGGAGCACTGAAGCTTTCTTT.

This clone has a single count. The J gene is TRBJ2-1, the V gene TRBV24-1; D may be TRBD1 (7 bases). Between the trimmed V and J ends, which lost 4 bases and 4 bases, there was a span of 10 bases. The CDR3 covers 14 residues. The germline CDR1 and CDR2 sequences are KGHDR and SFDVKD. The CDR3 DNA reads TGTGCCACCAGTGAGGAGGGGGCTTACAATGAGCAGTTCTTC. Translation: CATSEEGAYNEQFF.

The genes are TRBV7-9 and TRBJ1-4, with 9 bases aligning to TRBD1. V gave up 4 bases and J gave up 8 bases; unmatched junction bases: 8. The CDR3 loop spans 15 amino acids. CDR1 and CDR2 from the germline V gene are SEHNR and FQNEAQ (reference sequence). This CDR3 is CASSYRQGEEEKLFF. CDR3 nucleotide sequence: TGTGCCAGCAGCTATCGACAGGGGGAAGAGGAAAAACTGTTTTTT.

The CDR3 reads CASSQRSAGTGGRGPGEQFF. CDR3 coding DNA: TGCGCCAGCAGTCAGAGGTCGGCGGGAACTGGAGGGCGCGGACCGGGGGAGCAGTTCTTC. The chain is built from TRBV23-1 and TRBJ2-1, with a possible D match to TRBD2 (6 bases). TRBV23-1 is an ORF for which the function is uncertain. V lost 3 bases, J lost 10 bases, and 34 bases lay in between. The CDR3 has 20 amino acids.

The V and J genes are TRBV2 and TRBJ1-3, with a tentative D call TRBD1 (5 bases). The germline V and J ends were trimmed by 8 bases and 9 bases, with 20 bases remaining between them. CDR3 size: 14 residues. The V gene's germline CDR1 is SNHLY and CDR2 FYNNEI. CDR3 in DNA: TGTGCCAGCGTTATGCCGGGAGGGGACGGCACCATATATTTT. Protein product: CASVMPGGDGTIYF.